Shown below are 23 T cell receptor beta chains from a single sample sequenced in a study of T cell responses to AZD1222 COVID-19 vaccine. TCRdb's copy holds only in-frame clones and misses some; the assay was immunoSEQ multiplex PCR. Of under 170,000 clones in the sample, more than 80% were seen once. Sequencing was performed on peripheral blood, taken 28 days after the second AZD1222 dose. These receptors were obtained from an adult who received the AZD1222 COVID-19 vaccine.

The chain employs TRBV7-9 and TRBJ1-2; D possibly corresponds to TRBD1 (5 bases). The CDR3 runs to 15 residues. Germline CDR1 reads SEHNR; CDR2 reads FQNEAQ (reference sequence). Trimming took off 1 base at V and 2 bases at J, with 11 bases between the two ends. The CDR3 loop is CASSLEGAGNYGYTF. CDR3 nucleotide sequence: TGTGCCAGCAGCTTAGAAGGGGCAGGGAACTATGGCTACACCTTC.

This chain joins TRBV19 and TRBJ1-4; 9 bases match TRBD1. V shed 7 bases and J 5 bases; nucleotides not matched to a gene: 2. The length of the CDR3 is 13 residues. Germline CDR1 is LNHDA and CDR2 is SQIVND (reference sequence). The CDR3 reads CASNGQGNEKLFF. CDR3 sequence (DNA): TGTGCCAGTAATGGACAGGGGAATGAAAAACTGTTTTTT. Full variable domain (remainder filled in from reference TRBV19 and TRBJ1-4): DGGITQSPKYLFRKEGQNVTLSCEQNLNHDAMYWYRQDPGQGLRLIYYSQIVNDFQKGDIAEGYSVSREKKESFPLTVTSAQKNPTAFYLCASNGQGNEKLFFGSGTQLSVL.

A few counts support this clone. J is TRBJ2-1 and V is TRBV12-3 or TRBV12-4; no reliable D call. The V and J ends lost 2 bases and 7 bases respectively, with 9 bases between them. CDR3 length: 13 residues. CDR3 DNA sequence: TGTGCCAGCAGTTTATCCAAAGGGAATGAGCAGTTCTTC. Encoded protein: CASSLSKGNEQFF.

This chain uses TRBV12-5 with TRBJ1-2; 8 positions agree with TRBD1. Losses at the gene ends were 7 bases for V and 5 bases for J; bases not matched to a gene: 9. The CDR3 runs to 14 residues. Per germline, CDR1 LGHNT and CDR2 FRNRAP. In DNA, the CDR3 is TGTGCTAGTGTTCAGACAGGGGCCTATTATGGCTACACCTTC. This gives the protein CASVQTGAYYGYTF.

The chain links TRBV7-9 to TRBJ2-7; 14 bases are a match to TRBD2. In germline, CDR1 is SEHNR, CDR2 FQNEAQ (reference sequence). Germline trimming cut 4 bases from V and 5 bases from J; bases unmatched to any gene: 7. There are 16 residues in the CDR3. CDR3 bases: TGTGCCAGCAGCTCGTTGACTAGCGGGAGGGTTAACGAGCAGTACTTC. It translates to CASSSLTSGRVNEQYF.

CDR3 sequence (DNA): TGTGCCACCAGTGATATTGCGGGACTCGGTAGAGACACCGGGGAGCTGTTTTTT. Translation gives CATSDIAGLGRDTGELFF. The V call is TRBV24-1, the J call TRBJ2-2; a weak D match, TRBD2 (6 bases). V dropped 3 bases and J dropped 3 bases, with 19 bases sitting between them. Germline CDR1 reads KGHDR; CDR2 reads SFDVKD. CDR3 length equals 18 residues.

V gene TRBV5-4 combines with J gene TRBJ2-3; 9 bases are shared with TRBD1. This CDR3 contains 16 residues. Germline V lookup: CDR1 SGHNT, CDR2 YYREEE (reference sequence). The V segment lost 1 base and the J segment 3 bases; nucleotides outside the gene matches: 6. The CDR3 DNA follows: TGTGCCAGCAGCTTGTTGTCAGGACAGGGGACAGATACGCAGTATTTT. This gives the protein CASSLLSGQGTDTQYF.

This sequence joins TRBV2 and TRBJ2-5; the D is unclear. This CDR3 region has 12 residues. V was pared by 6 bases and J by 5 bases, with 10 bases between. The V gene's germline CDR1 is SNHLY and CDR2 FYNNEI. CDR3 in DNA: TGTGCCAGCAGCGAGCAGAGGGAGACCCAGTACTTC. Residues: CASSEQRETQYF.

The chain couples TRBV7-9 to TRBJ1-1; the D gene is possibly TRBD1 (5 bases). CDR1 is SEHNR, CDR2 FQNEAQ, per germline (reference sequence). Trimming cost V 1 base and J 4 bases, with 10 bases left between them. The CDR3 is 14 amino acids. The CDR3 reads CASSLGDGGTEAFF. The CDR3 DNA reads TGTGCCAGCAGCTTAGGGGACGGGGGCACTGAAGCTTTCTTT.

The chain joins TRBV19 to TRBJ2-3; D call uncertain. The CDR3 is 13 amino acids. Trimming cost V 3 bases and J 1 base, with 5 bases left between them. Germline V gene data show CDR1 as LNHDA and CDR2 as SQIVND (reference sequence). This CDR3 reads CASSIARTDTQYF. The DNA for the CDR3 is TGTGCCAGTAGTATCGCCCGCACAGATACGCAGTATTTT.

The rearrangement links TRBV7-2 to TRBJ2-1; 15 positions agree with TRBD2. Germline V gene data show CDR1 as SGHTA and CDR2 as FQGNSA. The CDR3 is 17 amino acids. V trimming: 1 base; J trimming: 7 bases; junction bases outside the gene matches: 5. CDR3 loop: CASSLVGLAGGQNEQFF. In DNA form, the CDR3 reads TGTGCCAGCAGCTTAGTTGGACTAGCGGGAGGGCAGAATGAGCAGTTCTTC.

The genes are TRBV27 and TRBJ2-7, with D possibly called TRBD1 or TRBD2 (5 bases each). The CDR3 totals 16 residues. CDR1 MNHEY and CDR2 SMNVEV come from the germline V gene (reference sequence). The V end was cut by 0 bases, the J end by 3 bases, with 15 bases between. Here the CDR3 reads CASSLSGTGASYEQYF. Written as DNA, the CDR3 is TGTGCCAGCAGTTTATCGGGGACCGGCGCGAGCTACGAGCAGTACTTC.

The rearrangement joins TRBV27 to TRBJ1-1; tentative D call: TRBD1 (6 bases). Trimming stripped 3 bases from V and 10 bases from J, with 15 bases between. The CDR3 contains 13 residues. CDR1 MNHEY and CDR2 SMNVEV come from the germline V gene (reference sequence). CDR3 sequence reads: CASSFSGGAAAFF. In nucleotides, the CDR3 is TGTGCCAGCAGTTTCTCGGGGGGCGCGGCAGCTTTCTTT.

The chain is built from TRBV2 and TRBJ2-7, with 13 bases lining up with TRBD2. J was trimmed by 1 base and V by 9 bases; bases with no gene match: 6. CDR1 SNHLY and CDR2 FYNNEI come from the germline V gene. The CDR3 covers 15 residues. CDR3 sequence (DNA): TGTGCCAGTCTCCCGGGACTAGCGGGATCCTACGAGCAGTACTTC. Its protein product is CASLPGLAGSYEQYF.

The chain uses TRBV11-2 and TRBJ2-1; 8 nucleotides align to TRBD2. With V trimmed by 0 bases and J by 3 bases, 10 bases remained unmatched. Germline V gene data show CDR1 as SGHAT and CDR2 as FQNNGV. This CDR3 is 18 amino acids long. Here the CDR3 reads CASSLEVGGRMGYNEQFF. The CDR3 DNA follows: TGTGCCAGCAGCTTAGAAGTCGGCGGGAGGATGGGCTACAATGAGCAGTTCTTC.

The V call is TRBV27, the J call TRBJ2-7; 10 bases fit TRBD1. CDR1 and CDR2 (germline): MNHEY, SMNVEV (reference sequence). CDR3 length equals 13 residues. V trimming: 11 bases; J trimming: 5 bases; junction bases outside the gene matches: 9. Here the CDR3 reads CASTGTGAHEQYF. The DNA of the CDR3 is TGTGCCTCCACCGGGACAGGGGCTCACGAGCAGTACTTC.

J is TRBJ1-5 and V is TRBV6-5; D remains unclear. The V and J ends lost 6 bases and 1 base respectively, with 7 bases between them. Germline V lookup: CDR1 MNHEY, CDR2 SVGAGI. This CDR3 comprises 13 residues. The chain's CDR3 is CASRIGSNQPQHF. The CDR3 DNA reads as TGTGCCAGCAGGATCGGCAGCAATCAGCCCCAGCATTTT.

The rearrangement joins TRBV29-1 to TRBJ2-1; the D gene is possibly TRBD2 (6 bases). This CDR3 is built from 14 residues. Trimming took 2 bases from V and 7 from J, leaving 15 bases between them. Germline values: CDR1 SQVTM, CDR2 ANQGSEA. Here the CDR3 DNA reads TGCAGCGTTGAAAAGCGGCTAGCGAAGAATGAGCAGTTCTTC. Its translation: CSVEKRLAKNEQFF.

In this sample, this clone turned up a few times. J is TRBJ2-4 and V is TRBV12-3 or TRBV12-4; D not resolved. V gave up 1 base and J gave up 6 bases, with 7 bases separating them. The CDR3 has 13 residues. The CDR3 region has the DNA TGTGCCAGCAGTTTAGGTCTCTCAAACATTCAGTACTTC. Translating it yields CASSLGLSNIQYF.

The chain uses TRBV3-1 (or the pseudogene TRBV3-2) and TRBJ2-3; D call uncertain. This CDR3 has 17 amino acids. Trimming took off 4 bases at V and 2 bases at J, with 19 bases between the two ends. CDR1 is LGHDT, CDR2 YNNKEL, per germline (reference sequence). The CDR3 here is CASSLAVVALDTDTQYF. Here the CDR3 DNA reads TGTGCCAGCAGCCTCGCGGTGGTGGCTTTAGACACAGATACGCAGTATTTT.

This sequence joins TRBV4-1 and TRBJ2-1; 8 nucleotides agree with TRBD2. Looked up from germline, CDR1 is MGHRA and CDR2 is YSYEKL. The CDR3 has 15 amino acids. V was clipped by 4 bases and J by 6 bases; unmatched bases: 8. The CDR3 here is CASSLTGGPRNEQFF. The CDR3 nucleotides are TGCGCCAGCAGCCTAACGGGAGGGCCTCGCAATGAGCAGTTCTTC.

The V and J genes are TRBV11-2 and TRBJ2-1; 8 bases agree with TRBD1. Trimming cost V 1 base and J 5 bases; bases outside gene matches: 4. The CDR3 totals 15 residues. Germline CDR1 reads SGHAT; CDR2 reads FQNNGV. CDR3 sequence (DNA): TGTGCCAGCAGCTTAGGATGGGGACAGGACAATGAGCAGTTCTTC. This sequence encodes CASSLGWGQDNEQFF.

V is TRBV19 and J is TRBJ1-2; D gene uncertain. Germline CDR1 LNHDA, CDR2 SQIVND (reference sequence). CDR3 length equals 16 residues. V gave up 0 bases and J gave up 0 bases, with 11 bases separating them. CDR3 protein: CASSIDGGGTNYGYTF. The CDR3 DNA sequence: TGTGCCAGTAGTATAGATGGTGGCGGGACTAACTATGGCTACACCTTC.